The 29 T cell receptor beta chains given below trace back to one sample, sequenced in a study of T cell changes during pregnancy in multiple sclerosis. Sequencing used immunoSEQ multiplex PCR; TCRdb keeps in-frame clones, though not all of them. The table includes approximately 50,000 clones, approximately 94% detected once. Sequenced here: CD4+ T cells from peripheral blood mononuclear cells, sampled in the third trimester of pregnancy. The source of these receptors is a female donor with multiple sclerosis, enrolled in a pregnancy study.

This clone was detected once. The genes are TRBV6-5 and TRBJ1-2, with TRBD1 identical over 7 bases. CDR1 is MNHEY, CDR2 SVGAGI, per germline. Trimming took 0 bases from V and 7 from J; bases not matched to a gene: 11. The CDR3 has 16 amino acids. The DNA of the CDR3 is TGTGCCAGCAGTTACTCGGGCACAGGGGTATCAAGTGGCTACACCTTC. Encoded protein: CASSYSGTGVSSGYTF.

This clone was observed a single time. CDR3: CASSVEGREGTEAFF. Here the CDR3 DNA reads TGTGCCAGCAGCGTAGAAGGCAGGGAGGGCACTGAAGCTTTCTTT. The gene calls are TRBV9 and TRBJ1-1, with D possibly being TRBD1 (5 bases). Germline CDR1 SGDLS, CDR2 YYNGEE. The CDR3 length is 15 residues. V was trimmed by 0 bases and J by 4 bases, leaving 13 bases between them.

The chain combines TRBV6-5 with TRBJ1-2, with D possibly TRBD1 on 5 matching bases. This CDR3 region has 16 residues. Germline CDR1 is MNHEY and CDR2 is SVGAGI. V dropped 0 bases and J dropped 7 bases, with 18 bases sitting between them. The CDR3 sequence is CASSYSTAAGSGGYTF. The CDR3 region has the DNA TGTGCCAGCAGTTACTCGACAGCTGCAGGGTCGGGTGGCTACACCTTC.

The count of this clone is one. This sequence joins TRBV19 and TRBJ2-1; D is ambiguous. Germline loops: CDR1 LNHDA, CDR2 SQIVND (reference sequence). The CDR3 loop spans 11 amino acids. Trimming cost V 4 bases and J 5 bases, with 3 bases left between them. The CDR3 nucleotides are TGTGCCAGTAGTACTAACAATGAGCAGTTCTTC. Translated: CASSTNNEQFF.

The chain has TRBV6-1 and TRBJ2-7, with 8 bases matching TRBD2. Trimming cost V 0 bases and J 3 bases; bases outside gene matches: 4. Looked up from germline, CDR1 is MNHNS and CDR2 is SASEGT. The CDR3 contains 15 residues. The CDR3 DNA reads TGTGCCAGCAGTGAAGCCGGGAGGGCCCTCTACGAGCAGTACTTC. This encodes CASSEAGRALYEQYF.

This chain connects TRBV28 to TRBJ2-3; 9 bases align to TRBD1. The germline gives CDR1 MDHEN, CDR2 SYDVKM. J gave up 1 base and V 5 bases, and 7 bases lay outside the gene matches. This CDR3 is built from 16 residues. The CDR3, as DNA: TGTGCCAGCAGTACCCGGGACAGGGCCCGCACAGATACGCAGTATTTT. Its protein is CASSTRDRARTDTQYF.

This chain joins TRBV27 and TRBJ1-1, with TRBD1 as a possible D gene (5 bases). Germline lookup yields CDR1 MNHEY and CDR2 SMNVEV (reference sequence). The CDR3 runs to 14 residues. V was shortened by 5 bases and J by 5 bases, with 15 bases between the two germline ends. CDR3 coding DNA: TGTGCCAGCAGTACCACCCCCCGGGGGACTGAAGCTTTCTTT. Translated: CASSTTPRGTEAFF.

This chain's CDR3 is CASSPPLGRDGYTF. The CDR3 bases are TGTGCCAGCAGCCCGCCTCTAGGGAGGGATGGCTACACCTTC. The chain joins TRBV5-6 to TRBJ1-2; D unresolved. Germline assignment: CDR1 SGHDT and CDR2 YYEEEE. The CDR3 is 14 residues long. V lost 4 bases, J lost 6 bases, and 16 bases lay in between.

The rearrangement uses TRBV5-1 and TRBJ2-7; 8 bases match TRBD2. This CDR3 has 16 amino acids. After removal of 1 base from V and 0 bases from J, the junction contained 6 bases not matched to a gene. The germline V gene has CDR1 SGHRS and CDR2 YFSETQ. CDR3 coding DNA: TGCGCCAGCAGCTTGTCTAGCGGGCGGAGCTCCTACGAGCAGTACTTC. The encoded protein is CASSLSSGRSSYEQYF. The full variable domain, its missing parts supplied by reference TRBV5-1 and TRBJ2-7, is KAGVTQTPRYLIKTRGQQVTLSCSPISGHRSVSWYQQTPGQGLQFLFEYFSETQRNKGNFPGRFSGRQFSNSRSEMNVSTLELGDSALYLCASSLSSGRSSYEQYFGPGTRLTVT.

The V call is TRBV28, the J call TRBJ2-3; 8 bases fit TRBD2. Trimming at V came to 3 bases and at J to 5 bases, leaving 7 bases not matched to a gene. This CDR3 is 15 amino acids long. Germline CDR1 is MDHEN and CDR2 is SYDVKM. CDR3 DNA sequence: TGTGCCAGCAGTTTGAGCGGGAGTGGAGGAGATACGCAGTATTTT. Protein sequence: CASSLSGSGGDTQYF.

The rearrangement links TRBV21-1 to TRBJ2-7; the tabulated D call, TRBD1, remains unverified against the DNA. TRBV21-1 is shown as a pseudogene. The CDR3 length is 15 residues. The CDR3 region is CASSKPTGVRYEQYF. For the CDR3, the DNA is TGTGCCAGCAGCAAACCGACAGGGGTACGGTACGAGCAGTACTTC.

The chain joins TRBV2 to TRBJ2-7; D might be TRBD1 (5 bases). Per germline, CDR1 SNHLY and CDR2 FYNNEI. V shed 6 bases and J shed 3 bases, with 12 bases lying between them. The CDR3 sequence is 13 residues long. The CDR3 loop is CASRTGRYYEQYF. For the CDR3, the DNA is TGTGCCAGCAGAACAGGACGGTACTACGAGCAGTACTTC.

The V call is TRBV28, the J call TRBJ2-7; no definite D call. This CDR3 region has 14 residues. The V end lost 5 bases, the J end lost 0 bases, and 11 bases lay between the germline ends. From germline, CDR1 is MDHEN and CDR2 SYDVKM. The CDR3 coding sequence is TGTGCCAGCAGTACGACAATGAGCTCCTACGAGCAGTACTTC. It specifies CASSTTMSSYEQYF.

This chain joins TRBV11-3 and TRBJ1-2; D not resolved. The germline V gene encodes CDR1 SGHNT and CDR2 YENEEA. V was shortened by 0 bases and J by 1 base, with 12 bases between the two germline ends. This CDR3 is 16 amino acids long. CDR3: CASSLDSGRDNYGYTF. The CDR3 coding sequence is TGTGCCAGCAGCTTAGACTCGGGGAGGGATAACTATGGCTACACCTTC.

This clone showed up just once. This chain joins TRBV18 and TRBJ2-3; 15 positions match TRBD2. The CDR3 length is 18 residues. Germline V gene sequence: CDR1 KGHSH, CDR2 LQKENI. The ends lost 3 bases at V and 2 bases at J; junction bases unmatched: 6. The CDR3 spells CASSPFGTSGGPTDTQYF. The CDR3 DNA follows: TGTGCCAGCTCACCTTTCGGGACTAGCGGGGGGCCCACAGATACGCAGTATTTT.

This chain uses TRBV4-3 with TRBJ2-4, with 7 bases matching TRBD1. Germline CDR1 LGHNA, CDR2 YSLEER. CDR3 length: 16 residues. The V segment lost 0 bases and the J segment 1 base; nucleotides outside the gene matches: 3. The CDR3 sequence is CASSQDFRGAKNIQYF. The DNA of the CDR3 is TGCGCCAGCAGCCAAGATTTCAGGGGGGCCAAAAACATTCAGTACTTC.

The chain employs TRBV18 and TRBJ1-1, with 12 bases lining up with TRBD1. The CDR3 is 16 amino acids. Trimming cost V 3 bases and J 5 bases; bases outside gene matches: 7. Germline values: CDR1 KGHSH, CDR2 LQKENI. The CDR3 coding sequence is TGTGCCAGCTCACCTACCGGGACAGGGGGCTTAACTGAAGCTTTCTTT. Its protein product is CASSPTGTGGLTEAFF. The full variable domain, in which reference TRBV18 and TRBJ1-1 provide the parts outside the CDR3, is NAGVMQNPRHLVRRRGQEARLRCSPMKGHSHVYWYRQLPEEGLKFMVYLQKENIIDESGMPKERFSAEFPKEGPSILRIQQVVRGDSAAYFCASSPTGTGGLTEAFFGQGTRLTVV.

CDR3 amino acids: CASSHNTGYEQYF. CDR3 in DNA: TGCGCCAGCAGCCACAACACAGGTTACGAGCAGTACTTC. The V call is TRBV4-1, the J call TRBJ2-7, with D possibly matching TRBD1 (5 bases). Trimming took off 3 bases at V and 4 bases at J, with 10 bases between the two ends. Germline CDR1 reads MGHRA; CDR2 reads YSYEKL. This CDR3 has 13 residues.

This chain uses TRBV18 with TRBJ1-1; no clear D. From germline, CDR1 is KGHSH and CDR2 LQKENI. V shed 2 bases and J shed 7 bases, with 14 bases lying between them. This CDR3 is 14 amino acids long. CDR3 protein: CASSPNGLRSEAFF. DNA of the CDR3: TGTGCCAGCTCACCAAACGGACTGAGAAGTGAAGCTTTCTTT.

V gene TRBV5-4 combines with J gene TRBJ2-7, with 10 bases lining up with TRBD1. There are 16 residues in the CDR3. The V gene end was trimmed by 0 bases and the J gene end by 2 bases; junction bases not matched to a gene: 5. Germline V gene sequence: CDR1 SGHNT, CDR2 YYREEE (reference sequence). The CDR3 DNA sequence: TGTGCCAGCAGCTTGGACCCGGGACAGGGGACCTACGAGCAGTACTTC. As protein: CASSLDPGQGTYEQYF.

The chain recombines TRBV10-3 with TRBJ2-3; D might be TRBD2 (6 bases). From germline, CDR1 is ENHRY and CDR2 SYGVKD. V was trimmed by 7 bases and J by 8 bases, leaving 13 bases between them. The CDR3 covers 12 residues. This chain's CDR3 is CAIMDYEGTQYF. CDR3 DNA sequence: TGTGCCATCATGGACTACGAGGGTACGCAGTATTTT.

The table lists this clone with a few counts. The chain employs TRBV4-2 and TRBJ2-2; perhaps TRBD2 as D (5 bases). Trimming took off 3 bases at V and 5 bases at J, with 13 bases between the two ends. Germline V lookup: CDR1 LGHNA, CDR2 YNFKEQ. This CDR3 has 15 amino acids. CDR3 sequence (DNA): TGTGCCAGCAGCCAGGAAGCGGTCCCAACCGGGGAGCTGTTTTTT. Protein sequence: CASSQEAVPTGELFF.

The V gene is TRBV4-3, the J gene TRBJ2-3; perhaps TRBD2 as D (7 bases). V gave up 0 bases and J gave up 2 bases, with 12 bases separating them. The CDR3 is 16 residues long. Per germline, CDR1 LGHNA and CDR2 YSLEER. The CDR3, as DNA: TGCGCCAGCAGCCAAGATTGGGGGGGCACCACAGATACGCAGTATTTT. It codes for CASSQDWGGTTDTQYF.

This clone was detected once. The genes are TRBV10-3 and TRBJ1-6, with 8 bases lining up with TRBD1. This CDR3 comprises 15 residues. CDR1 is ENHRY and CDR2 is SYGVKD in the germline V gene. Trimming at V came to 6 bases and at J to 7 bases, leaving 8 bases not matched to a gene. CDR3 loop: CAIRLGQGANSPLHF. CDR3 DNA: TGTGCCATCAGATTGGGGCAGGGGGCGAATTCACCCCTCCACTTT.

The genes are TRBV30 and TRBJ2-7; tentative D call: TRBD2 (5 bases). The CDR3 is 14 amino acids. Per germline, CDR1 GTSNPN and CDR2 SVGIG (reference sequence). V gave up 8 bases and J gave up 0 bases, with 17 bases separating them. CDR3 in DNA: TGTGCCGGCGGCCGGACTTCGAGCTCCTACGAGCAGTACTTC. It is translated as CAGGRTSSSYEQYF.

The V call is TRBV12-5, the J call TRBJ1-6; D call uncertain. The CDR3 totals 14 residues. The V gene's germline CDR1 is LGHNT and CDR2 FRNRAP. V gave up 3 bases and J gave up 2 bases, with 5 bases separating them. In nucleotides, the CDR3 is TGTGCTAGTGGTTTAGACACCTATAATTCACCCCTCCACTTT. Its protein is CASGLDTYNSPLHF.

J is TRBJ1-2 and V is TRBV15; 7 bases are a match to TRBD1. The length of the CDR3 is 18 residues. The germline V gene encodes CDR1 LNHNV and CDR2 YYDKDF (reference sequence). J lost 2 bases, V lost 0 bases, and 12 bases had no gene match. CDR3 nucleotides: TGTGCCACCAGCAGAGACCAGGGACAGCGACCTTTCAACTATGGCTACACCTTC. It is translated as CATSRDQGQRPFNYGYTF. Based on the CDR3 plus reference TRBV15 and TRBJ1-2, the full variable domain is DAMVIQNPRYQVTQFGKPVTLSCSQTLNHNVMYWYQQKSSQAPKLLFHYYDKDFNNEADTPDNFQSRRPNTSFCFLDIRSPGLGDTAMYLCATSRDQGQRPFNYGYTFGSGTRLTVV.

V and J are TRBV7-8 and TRBJ2-3, with D maybe TRBD2 (5 bases). Germline V gives CDR1 SGHVS, CDR2 FQNEAQ. The V and J ends lost 3 bases and 2 bases respectively, with 12 bases between them. The CDR3 consists of 15 residues. The CDR3 region has the DNA TGTGCCAGCAGCTTTCTGGGAGCCGCCACAGATACGCAGTATTTT. Its protein is CASSFLGAATDTQYF.

CDR3 DNA: TGTGCCAGCAGCACGGGACTAGCGGGGGGCTCCTACAATGAGCAGTTCTTC. This gives the protein CASSTGLAGGSYNEQFF. The gene calls are TRBV5-4 and TRBJ2-1; 15 bases fit TRBD2. The trim removed 4 bases at V and 0 bases at J, leaving 2 bases unmatched. The CDR3 totals 17 residues. Germline V gene lookup returns CDR1 SGHNT and CDR2 YYREEE (reference sequence). The full variable domain, with the rest looked up from reference TRBV5-4 and TRBJ2-1, is ETGVTQSPTHLIKTRGQQVTLRCSSQSGHNTVSWYQQALGQGPQFIFQYYREEENGRGNFPPRFSGLQFPNYSSELNVNALELDDSALYLCASSTGLAGGSYNEQFFGPGTRLTVL.